This paragraph reports one T cell receptor (beta chain). Researchers ran the PCR with 60 Vbeta and 13 Jbeta primers. The repertoire was sequenced with immunoSEQ multiplex PCR; TCRdb's copy has only in-frame clones and lacks some. This sample has about 200,000 clones; just over 75% occur once, and the top ten carry less than 2%. The data were taken from a study of cytomegalovirus exposure and HLA in healthy donors. The CDR3 sequence is 15 residues long. Per the germline V gene, CDR1 is MNHEY and CDR2 is SVGAGI. V lost 4 bases, J lost 7 bases, and 4 bases stayed unmatched. The V and J genes are TRBV6-5 and TRBJ1-6; TRBD1 matches at 10 bases. The receptor was derived from a man younger than 40 in good health and CMV-seronegative. What was sequenced was PBMCs. The CDR3 is CASSSGTGVNSPLHF. CDR3 bases: TGTGCCAGCAGTTCCGGGACAGGGGTAAATTCACCCCTCCACTTT.